The next 19 T cell receptor beta chains were all read from a single sample in a study of CD8+ T cells in alopecia areata. As to treatment: oral pan-JAK inhibitor, 5-10 mg twice daily. RNA, once extracted, was reverse transcribed into cDNA for use as the sequencing template. The repertoire was sequenced with immunoSEQ multiplex PCR; TCRdb's copy has only in-frame clones and lacks some. The sample lists approximately 100,000 clones; just under 60% were seen once. Specimen: CD8+ T cells sorted from blood, collected at roughly week 55, from a patient treated with tofacitinib. The receptor source for this set is a human donor with alopecia areata.

The chain recombines TRBV5-6 with TRBJ2-3; 7 bases map to TRBD1. The CDR3 length is 15 residues. Germline CDR1 and CDR2: SGHDT and YYEEEE. V dropped 4 bases and J dropped 0; count of bases not matched to a gene: 5. The CDR3 coding sequence is TGTGCCAGCAGCGAGACGACAGGGAGCACAGATACGCAGTATTTT. This encodes CASSETTGSTDTQYF.

This clone came up a few times. The chain recombines TRBV19 with TRBJ2-1, with 10 bases matching TRBD2. Germline assignment: CDR1 LNHDA and CDR2 SQIVND (reference sequence). This CDR3 is 14 amino acids long. After removal of 5 bases from V and 7 bases from J, the junction contained 5 bases not matched to a gene. As DNA, the CDR3 is TGTGCCAGTAGTCTAGCGGGGGACCTTAATGAGCAGTTCTTC. Its protein product is CASSLAGDLNEQFF.

The chain links TRBV29-1 to TRBJ1-6; 9 bases are a match to TRBD1. The CDR3 is 16 amino acids. The V gene end was trimmed by 2 bases and the J gene end by 7 bases; junction bases not matched to a gene: 9. Germline CDR1 is SQVTM and CDR2 is ANQGSEA. DNA of the CDR3: TGCAGCGTTGAAAAATATGGGACAGGGCAAAATTCACCCCTCCACTTT. It is translated as CSVEKYGTGQNSPLHF.

Only a few counts were recorded for this clone. This chain connects TRBV29-1 to TRBJ1-4; D is undetermined. There are 11 residues in the CDR3. Per germline, CDR1 SQVTM and CDR2 ANQGSEA. Trimming cost V 3 bases and J 11 bases, with 10 bases left between them. The CDR3 protein is CSVDSSNKLFF. In nucleotides, the CDR3 is TGCAGCGTTGATAGTTCGAACAAACTGTTTTTT.

The chain links TRBV7-9 to TRBJ2-2, with a weak D call TRBD2 (6 bases). Germline lookup yields CDR1 SEHNR and CDR2 FQNEAQ (reference sequence). The CDR3 is 16 residues long. V dropped 6 bases and J dropped 1 base, with 15 bases sitting between them. Here the CDR3 reads CASRERGTVNTGELFF. The CDR3, as DNA: TGTGCCAGCAGGGAACGCGGGACGGTGAACACCGGGGAGCTGTTTTTT.

The rearrangement uses TRBV4-1 and TRBJ2-7, with 9 positions matching TRBD1. The CDR3 extends over 15 amino acids. Germline V gene sequence: CDR1 MGHRA, CDR2 YSYEKL. J lost 3 bases, V lost 3 bases, and 6 bases had no gene match. The CDR3 DNA reads TGCGCCAGCAGCCACCAGGACAGGGGAGGCTACGAGCAGTACTTC. Translating it yields CASSHQDRGGYEQYF.

The V gene is TRBV28, the J gene TRBJ2-5; 10 bases fit TRBD1. Looked up from germline, CDR1 is MDHEN and CDR2 is SYDVKM. Trimming removed 5 bases from V and 5 bases from J; junction bases left unmatched: 8. The CDR3 sequence is 15 residues long. The DNA for the CDR3 is TGTGCCAGCAGTCCCGGGGACAGGGGATGGGAGACCCAGTACTTC. Translated, it gives CASSPGDRGWETQYF.

This clone appeared a few times. The V gene is TRBV5-1, the J gene TRBJ1-3; tentatively, D is TRBD1 (5 bases). Trimming took 4 bases from V and 0 from J, leaving 14 bases between them. CDR1 and CDR2 (germline): SGHRS, YFSETQ. This CDR3 is built from 16 residues. CDR3 sequence reads: CASSDVLGDSGNTIYF. In nucleotides, the CDR3 is TGCGCCAGCAGCGATGTATTGGGGGACTCTGGAAACACCATATATTTT.

This clone turned up a few times. This sequence joins TRBV30 and TRBJ2-1, with a possible D match to TRBD1 (6 bases). The germline V gene encodes CDR1 GTSNPN and CDR2 SVGIG (reference sequence). The length of the CDR3 is 12 residues. Between the trimmed V and J ends, which lost 4 bases and 7 bases, there was a span of 11 bases. The chain's CDR3 is CAWTRGGNEQFF. For the CDR3, the DNA is TGTGCCTGGACCAGGGGTGGGAATGAGCAGTTCTTC.

This clone has more than one count but fewer than ten. The chain is built from TRBV29-1 and TRBJ2-7; 11 bases match TRBD2. CDR1 SQVTM and CDR2 ANQGSEA come from the germline V gene. The CDR3 loop spans 14 amino acids. Germline trimming cut 7 bases from V and 4 bases from J; bases unmatched to any gene: 9. CDR3 DNA sequence: TGCAGCGCGGAGGCTAGCGGGGGGCTGTACGAGCAGTACTTC. Its translation: CSAEASGGLYEQYF.

This clone has a handful of counts. This sample also contains other DNA sequences that code for the same CDR3. The chain uses TRBV2 and TRBJ2-5, with D perhaps matching TRBD1 (6 bases). This CDR3 has 15 residues. Trimming shortened V by 6 bases and J by 4 bases, and 18 bases separated the two germline ends. Germline V gives CDR1 SNHLY, CDR2 FYNNEI. CDR3 sequence (DNA): TGTGCCAGCAGACCTTCAACAGGGCTGGGAGAGACCCAGTACTTC. Its translation: CASRPSTGLGETQYF.

This chain links TRBV6-6 with TRBJ2-2; D gene ambiguous. Trimming removed 8 bases at V and 10 bases at J, with 8 bases between. The CDR3 is made up of 10 amino acids. Germline lookup yields CDR1 MNHNY and CDR2 SVGAGI (reference sequence). The CDR3 here is CASGYEELFF. CDR3 nucleotide sequence: TGTGCCAGCGGATATGAGGAGCTGTTTTTT.

The rearrangement uses TRBV5-6 and TRBJ2-7, with D possibly being TRBD1 (6 bases). This CDR3 spans 13 amino acids. CDR1 SGHDT and CDR2 YYEEEE come from the germline V gene. V dropped 3 bases and J dropped 5 bases, with 12 bases sitting between them. The CDR3 sequence: CASSSGTSNEQYF. The DNA of the CDR3 is TGTGCCAGCAGCTCCGGGACATCCAACGAGCAGTACTTC.

Worth noting for this clone: The junction shows a germline mismatch at one end, possibly a read error. The V gene is TRBV6-5, the J gene TRBJ2-7; D tentatively fits TRBD1 or TRBD2 (6 bases each). Germline values: CDR1 MNHEY, CDR2 SVGAGI. CDR3 size: 14 residues. CDR3 DNA: TGTGCCAGCAGTTACTCGATAGGGGGGACGGATCTGTGGTTC. This gives the protein CASSYSIGGTDLWF.

This clone was seen a few times. The CDR3 coding sequence is TGCAGCGTTGAAGTCGGGGGAAGCATATACGAGCAGTACTTC. Its translation: CSVEVGGSIYEQYF. The rearrangement links TRBV29-1 to TRBJ2-7, with a weak D call TRBD2 (6 bases). The CDR3 totals 14 residues. V was cut by 1 base and J by 4 bases, with 14 bases left in between. Germline lookup yields CDR1 SQVTM and CDR2 ANQGSEA.

This chain joins TRBV15 and TRBJ2-1, with D hard to call. Trimming removed 5 bases from V and 4 bases from J, with 12 bases in between. Germline CDR1 reads LNHNV; CDR2 reads YYDKDF (reference sequence). The CDR3 is 14 residues long. The chain's CDR3 is CATSGRALYNEQFF. Written as DNA, the CDR3 is TGTGCCACCAGCGGACGGGCCTTGTACAATGAGCAGTTCTTC.

The gene calls are TRBV27 and TRBJ2-1, with TRBD1 matching 10 bases. The V segment lost 4 bases and the J segment 6 bases; nucleotides outside the gene matches: 15. This CDR3 is built from 18 residues. CDR1 MNHEY and CDR2 SMNVEV come from the germline V gene (reference sequence). CDR3 protein: CASSSPGGGTGAFNEQFF. The DNA of the CDR3 is TGTGCCAGCAGTTCCCCGGGAGGGGGGACAGGGGCGTTCAATGAGCAGTTCTTC.

The chain uses TRBV6-5 and TRBJ2-2, with no clear D. Trimming stripped 8 bases from V and 4 bases from J, with 2 bases between. The CDR3 consists of 10 residues. Germline CDR1 reads MNHEY; CDR2 reads SVGAGI. The CDR3 loop is CASATGELFF. The CDR3 nucleotides are TGTGCCAGCGCCACCGGGGAGCTGTTTTTT.

The CDR3 DNA reads as TGTGCCTGCCTGGGGGGGCGGCAGGAGAACACCGGGGAGCTGTTTTTT. Translation: CACLGGRQENTGELFF. This chain joins TRBV30 and TRBJ2-2; a possible D gene is TRBD2 (7 bases). The germline V gene encodes CDR1 GTSNPN and CDR2 SVGIG (reference sequence). The CDR3 runs 16 residues. Trimming removed 6 bases at V and 1 base at J, with 18 bases between.